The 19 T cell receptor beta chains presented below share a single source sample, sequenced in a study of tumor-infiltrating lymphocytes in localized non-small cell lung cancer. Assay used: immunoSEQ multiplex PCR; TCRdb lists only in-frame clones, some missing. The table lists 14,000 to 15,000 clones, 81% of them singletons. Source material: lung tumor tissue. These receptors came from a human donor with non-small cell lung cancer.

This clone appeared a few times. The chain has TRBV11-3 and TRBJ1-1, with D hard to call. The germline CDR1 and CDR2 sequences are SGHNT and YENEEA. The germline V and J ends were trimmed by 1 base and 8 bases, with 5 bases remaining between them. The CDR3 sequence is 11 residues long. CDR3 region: CASSLGGEAFF. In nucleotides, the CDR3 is TGTGCCAGCAGCTTAGGAGGGGAAGCTTTCTTT.

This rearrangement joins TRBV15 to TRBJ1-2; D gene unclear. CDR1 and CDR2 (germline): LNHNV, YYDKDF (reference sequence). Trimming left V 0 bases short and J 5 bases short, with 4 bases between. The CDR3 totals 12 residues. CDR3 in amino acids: CATSREGYGYTF. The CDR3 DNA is TGTGCCACCAGCAGAGAAGGATATGGCTACACCTTC.

The CDR3 loop is CASSPRSGSRNEQFF. The CDR3 DNA reads as TGTGCCAGTAGTCCTCGTAGCGGGAGTCGGAATGAGCAGTTCTTC. The chain recombines TRBV19 with TRBJ2-1; 9 bases agree with TRBD2. The CDR3 length is 15 residues. Trimming cost V 5 bases and J 7 bases; bases outside gene matches: 9. The germline CDR1 and CDR2 sequences are LNHDA and SQIVND (reference sequence).

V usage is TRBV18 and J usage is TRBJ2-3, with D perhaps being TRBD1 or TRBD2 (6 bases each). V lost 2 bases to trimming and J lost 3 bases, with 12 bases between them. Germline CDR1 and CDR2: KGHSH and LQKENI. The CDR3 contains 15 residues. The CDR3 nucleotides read TGTGCCAGCTCACCAGGGGGGCTCGGGACAGATACGCAGTATTTT. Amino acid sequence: CASSPGGLGTDTQYF.

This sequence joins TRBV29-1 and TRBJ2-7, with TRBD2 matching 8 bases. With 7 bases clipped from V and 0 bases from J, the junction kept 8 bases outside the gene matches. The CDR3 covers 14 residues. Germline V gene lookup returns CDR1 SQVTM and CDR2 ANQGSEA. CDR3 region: CSAVAAGVSYEQYF. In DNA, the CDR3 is TGCAGCGCCGTAGCAGCGGGGGTCTCCTACGAGCAGTACTTC.

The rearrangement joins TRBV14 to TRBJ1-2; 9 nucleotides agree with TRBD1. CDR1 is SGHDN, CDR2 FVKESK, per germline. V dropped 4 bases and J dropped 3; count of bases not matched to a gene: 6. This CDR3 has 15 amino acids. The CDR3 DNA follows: TGTGCCAGCAGCCCCCTACGGGACAGGGACTATGGCTACACCTTC. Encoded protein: CASSPLRDRDYGYTF.

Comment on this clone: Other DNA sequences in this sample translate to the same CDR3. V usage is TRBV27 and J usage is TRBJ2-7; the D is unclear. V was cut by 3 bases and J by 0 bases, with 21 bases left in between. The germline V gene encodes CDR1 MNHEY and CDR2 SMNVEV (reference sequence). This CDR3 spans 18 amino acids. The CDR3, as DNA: TGTGCCAGCAGTTTGCCTTTGGCGTTGGCAATATACTCCTACGAGCAGTACTTC. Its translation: CASSLPLALAIYSYEQYF.

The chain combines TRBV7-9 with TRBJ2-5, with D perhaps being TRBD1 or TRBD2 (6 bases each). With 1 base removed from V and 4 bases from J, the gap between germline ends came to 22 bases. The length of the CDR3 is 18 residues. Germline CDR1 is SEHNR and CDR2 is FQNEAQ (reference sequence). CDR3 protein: CASSLGGLDRGRLETQYF. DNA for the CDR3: TGTGCCAGCAGCTTAGGGGGGCTGGACCGGGGGCGCCTAGAGACCCAGTACTTC.

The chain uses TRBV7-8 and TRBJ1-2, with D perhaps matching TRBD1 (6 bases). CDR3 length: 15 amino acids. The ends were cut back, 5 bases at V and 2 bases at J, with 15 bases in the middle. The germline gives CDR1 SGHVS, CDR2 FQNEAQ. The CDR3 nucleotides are TGTGCCAGCAGCCTTGACAGGCAGGGGAACTATGGCTACACCTTC. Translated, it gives CASSLDRQGNYGYTF.

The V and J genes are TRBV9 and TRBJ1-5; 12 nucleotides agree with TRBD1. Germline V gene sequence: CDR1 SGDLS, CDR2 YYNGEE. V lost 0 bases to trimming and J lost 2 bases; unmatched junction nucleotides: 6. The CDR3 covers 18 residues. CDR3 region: CASSVVRDRGLGNQPQHF. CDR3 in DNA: TGTGCCAGCAGCGTAGTTAGGGACAGGGGGCTTGGCAATCAGCCCCAGCATTTT.

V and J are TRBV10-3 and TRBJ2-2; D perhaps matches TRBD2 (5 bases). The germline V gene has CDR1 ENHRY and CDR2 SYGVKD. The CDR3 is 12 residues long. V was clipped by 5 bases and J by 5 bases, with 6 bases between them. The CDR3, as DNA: TGTGCCATCAGTACTAGTACCGGGGAGCTGTTTTTT. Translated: CAISTSTGELFF.

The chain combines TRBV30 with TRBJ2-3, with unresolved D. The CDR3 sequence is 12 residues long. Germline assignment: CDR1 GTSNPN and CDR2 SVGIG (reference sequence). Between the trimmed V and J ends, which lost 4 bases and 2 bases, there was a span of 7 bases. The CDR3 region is CAWTENTDTQYF. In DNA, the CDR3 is TGTGCCTGGACAGAGAACACAGATACGCAGTATTTT. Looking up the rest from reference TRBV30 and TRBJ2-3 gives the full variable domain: SQTIHQWPATLVQPVGSPLSLECTVEGTSNPNLYWYRQAAGRGLQLLFYSVGIGQISSEVPQNLSASRPQDRQFILSSKKLLLSDSGFYLCAWTENTDTQYFGPGTRLTVL.

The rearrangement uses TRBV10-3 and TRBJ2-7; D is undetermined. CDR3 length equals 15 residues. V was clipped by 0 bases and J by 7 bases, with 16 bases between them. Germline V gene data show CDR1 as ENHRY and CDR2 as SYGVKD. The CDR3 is CAISESGGLVREQYF. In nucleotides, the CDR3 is TGTGCCATCAGTGAGTCAGGTGGGCTAGTGAGGGAGCAGTACTTC.

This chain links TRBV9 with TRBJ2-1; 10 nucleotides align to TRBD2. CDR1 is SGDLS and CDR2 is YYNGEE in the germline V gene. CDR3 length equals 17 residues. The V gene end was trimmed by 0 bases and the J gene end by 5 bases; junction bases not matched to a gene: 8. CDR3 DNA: TGTGCCAGCAGCGTAGCTACCCAACTAGCGGGGCACAATGAGCAGTTCTTC. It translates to CASSVATQLAGHNEQFF.

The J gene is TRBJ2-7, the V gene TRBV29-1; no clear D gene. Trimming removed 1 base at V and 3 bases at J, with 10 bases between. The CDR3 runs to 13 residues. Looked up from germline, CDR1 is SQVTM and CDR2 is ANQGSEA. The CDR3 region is CSVEAAGGYEQYF. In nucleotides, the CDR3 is TGCAGCGTTGAAGCCGCCGGTGGCTACGAGCAGTACTTC.

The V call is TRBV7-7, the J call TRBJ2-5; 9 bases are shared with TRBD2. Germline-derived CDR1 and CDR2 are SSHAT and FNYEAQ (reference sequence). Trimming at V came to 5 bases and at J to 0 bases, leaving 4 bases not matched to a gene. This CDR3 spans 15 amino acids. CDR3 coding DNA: TGTGCCAGCAGCGTTAGACTAGCGGACCAAGAGACCCAGTACTTC. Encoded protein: CASSVRLADQETQYF.

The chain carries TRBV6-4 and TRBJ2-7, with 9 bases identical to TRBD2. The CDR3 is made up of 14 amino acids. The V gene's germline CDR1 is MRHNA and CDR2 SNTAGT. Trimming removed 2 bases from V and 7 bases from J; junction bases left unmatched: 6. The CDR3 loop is CASSDAGTSCEQYF. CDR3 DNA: TGTGCCAGCAGTGACGCCGGGACTAGCTGTGAGCAGTACTTC.

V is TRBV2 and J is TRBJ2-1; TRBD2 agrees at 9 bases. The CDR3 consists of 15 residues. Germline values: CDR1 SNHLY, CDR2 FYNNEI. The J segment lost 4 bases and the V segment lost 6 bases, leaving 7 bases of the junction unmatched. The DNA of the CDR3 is TGTGCCAGCAGAGATAGGCTAGCGGGATACAATGAGCAGTTCTTC. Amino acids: CASRDRLAGYNEQFF. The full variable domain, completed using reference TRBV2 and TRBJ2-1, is EPEVTQTPSHQVTQMGQEVILRCVPISNHLYFYWYRQILGQKVEFLVSFYNNEISEKSEIFDDQFSVERPDGSNFTLKIRSTKLEDSAMYFCASRDRLAGYNEQFFGPGTRLTVL.

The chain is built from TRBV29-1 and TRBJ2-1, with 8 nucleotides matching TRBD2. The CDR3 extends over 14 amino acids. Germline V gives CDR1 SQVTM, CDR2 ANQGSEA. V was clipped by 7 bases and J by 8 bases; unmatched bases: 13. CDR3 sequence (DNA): TGCAGCGGGAGCGGGAGCCTCCCGTTGTATGAGCAGTTCTTC. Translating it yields CSGSGSLPLYEQFF.